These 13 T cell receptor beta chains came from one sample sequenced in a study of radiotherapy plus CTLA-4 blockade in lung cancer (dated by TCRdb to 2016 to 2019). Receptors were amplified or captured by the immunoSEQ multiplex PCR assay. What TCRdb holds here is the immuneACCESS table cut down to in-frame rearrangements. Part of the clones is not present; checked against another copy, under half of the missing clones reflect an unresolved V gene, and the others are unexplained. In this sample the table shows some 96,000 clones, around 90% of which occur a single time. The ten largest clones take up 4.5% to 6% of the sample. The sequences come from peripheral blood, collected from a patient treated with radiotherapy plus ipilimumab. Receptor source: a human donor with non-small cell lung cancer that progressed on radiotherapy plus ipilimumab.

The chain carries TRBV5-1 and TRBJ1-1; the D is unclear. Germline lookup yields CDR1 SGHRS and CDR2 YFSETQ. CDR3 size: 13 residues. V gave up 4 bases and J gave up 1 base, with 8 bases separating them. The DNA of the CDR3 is TGCGCCAGCAGCGTGAAGGGGAACACTGAAGCTTTCTTT. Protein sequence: CASSVKGNTEAFF.

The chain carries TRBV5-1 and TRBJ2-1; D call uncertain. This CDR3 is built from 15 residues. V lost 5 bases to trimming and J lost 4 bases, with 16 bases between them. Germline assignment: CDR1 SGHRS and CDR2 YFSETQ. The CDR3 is CASSYAPGSYNEQFF. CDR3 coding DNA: TGCGCCAGCAGTTATGCTCCCGGGTCTTACAATGAGCAGTTCTTC.

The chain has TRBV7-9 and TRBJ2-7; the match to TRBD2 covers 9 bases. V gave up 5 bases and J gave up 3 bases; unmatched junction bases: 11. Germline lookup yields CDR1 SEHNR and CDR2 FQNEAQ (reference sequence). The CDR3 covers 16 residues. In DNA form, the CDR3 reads TGTGCCAGCAGCGTGGAACCGGGACTAGCAGTCTACGAGCAGTACTTC. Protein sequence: CASSVEPGLAVYEQYF.

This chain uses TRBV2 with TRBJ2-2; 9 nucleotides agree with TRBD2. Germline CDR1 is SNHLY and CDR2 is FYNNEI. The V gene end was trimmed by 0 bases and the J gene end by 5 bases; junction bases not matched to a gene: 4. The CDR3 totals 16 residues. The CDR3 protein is CASSEARSGRTGELFF. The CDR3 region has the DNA TGTGCCAGCAGTGAAGCACGTAGCGGGAGAACCGGGGAGCTGTTTTTT.

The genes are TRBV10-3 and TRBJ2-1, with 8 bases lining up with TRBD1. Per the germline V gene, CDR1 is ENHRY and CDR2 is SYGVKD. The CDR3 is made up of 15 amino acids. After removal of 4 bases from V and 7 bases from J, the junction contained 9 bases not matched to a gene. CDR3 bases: TGTGCCATCAGTGTATGGACAGGGATCCCTAATGAGCAGTTCTTC. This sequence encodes CAISVWTGIPNEQFF.

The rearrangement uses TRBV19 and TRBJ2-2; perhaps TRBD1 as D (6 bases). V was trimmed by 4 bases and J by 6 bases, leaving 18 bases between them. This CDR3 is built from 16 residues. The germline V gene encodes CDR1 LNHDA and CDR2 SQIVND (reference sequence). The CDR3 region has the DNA TGTGCCAGTAGTACCCGGACAGCCCAAGGCGCCGGGGAGCTGTTTTTT. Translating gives CASSTRTAQGAGELFF.

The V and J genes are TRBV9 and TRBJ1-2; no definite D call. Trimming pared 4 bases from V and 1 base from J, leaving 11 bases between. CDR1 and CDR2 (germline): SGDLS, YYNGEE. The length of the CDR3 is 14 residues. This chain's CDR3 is CASSSAPINYGYTF. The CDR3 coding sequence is TGTGCCAGCAGCTCTGCCCCGATTAACTATGGCTACACCTTC.

The CDR3 nucleotides read TGTGCCAGCAGCTTAGTAGGGACCAAGCTCCACTTT. Its protein is CASSLVGTKLHF. The chain carries TRBV7-2 and TRBJ1-6, with D maybe TRBD1 (5 bases). V was shortened by 1 base and J by 16 bases, with 11 bases between the two germline ends. Germline V CDR1 and CDR2: SGHTA, FQGNSA. The CDR3 has 12 residues.

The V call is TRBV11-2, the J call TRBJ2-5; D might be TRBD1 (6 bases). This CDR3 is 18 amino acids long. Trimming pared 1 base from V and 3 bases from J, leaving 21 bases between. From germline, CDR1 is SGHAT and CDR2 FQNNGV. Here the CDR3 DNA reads TGTGCCAGCAGCTTAGGGGCCATGGGACAAACTCGGGAAGAGACCCAGTACTTC. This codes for CASSLGAMGQTREETQYF.

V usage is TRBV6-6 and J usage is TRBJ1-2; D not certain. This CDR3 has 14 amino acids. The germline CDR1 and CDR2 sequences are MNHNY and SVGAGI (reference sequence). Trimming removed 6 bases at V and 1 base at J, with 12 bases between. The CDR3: CASSQMEGNYGYTF. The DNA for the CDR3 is TGTGCCAGCAGCCAAATGGAGGGTAACTATGGCTACACCTTC.

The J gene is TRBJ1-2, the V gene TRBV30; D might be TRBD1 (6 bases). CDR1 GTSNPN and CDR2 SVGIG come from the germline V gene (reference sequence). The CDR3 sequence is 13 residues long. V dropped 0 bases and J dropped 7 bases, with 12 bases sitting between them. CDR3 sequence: CAWSVTGAGGYTF. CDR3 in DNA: TGTGCCTGGAGTGTAACGGGGGCGGGTGGCTACACCTTC.

In DNA form, the CDR3 reads TGTGCCAGCAGTAAAGGAGGGATAGATACGCAGTATTTT. It translates to CASSKGGIDTQYF. The V call is TRBV6-1, the J call TRBJ2-3; tentatively, D is TRBD2 (6 bases). The germline V gene encodes CDR1 MNHNS and CDR2 SASEGT. V shed 5 bases and J shed 5 bases, with 11 bases lying between them. This CDR3 is built from 13 residues.

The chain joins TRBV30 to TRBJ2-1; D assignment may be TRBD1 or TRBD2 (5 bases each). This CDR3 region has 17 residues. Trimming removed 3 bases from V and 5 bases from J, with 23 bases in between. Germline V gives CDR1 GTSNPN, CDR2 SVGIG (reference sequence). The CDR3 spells CAWRPSGTLYINNEQFF. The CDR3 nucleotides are TGTGCCTGGAGACCCTCCGGGACGTTATACATCAACAATGAGCAGTTCTTC. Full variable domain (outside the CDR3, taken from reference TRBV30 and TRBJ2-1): SQTIHQWPATLVQPVGSPLSLECTVEGTSNPNLYWYRQAAGRGLQLLFYSVGIGQISSEVPQNLSASRPQDRQFILSSKKLLLSDSGFYLCAWRPSGTLYINNEQFFGPGTRLTVL.